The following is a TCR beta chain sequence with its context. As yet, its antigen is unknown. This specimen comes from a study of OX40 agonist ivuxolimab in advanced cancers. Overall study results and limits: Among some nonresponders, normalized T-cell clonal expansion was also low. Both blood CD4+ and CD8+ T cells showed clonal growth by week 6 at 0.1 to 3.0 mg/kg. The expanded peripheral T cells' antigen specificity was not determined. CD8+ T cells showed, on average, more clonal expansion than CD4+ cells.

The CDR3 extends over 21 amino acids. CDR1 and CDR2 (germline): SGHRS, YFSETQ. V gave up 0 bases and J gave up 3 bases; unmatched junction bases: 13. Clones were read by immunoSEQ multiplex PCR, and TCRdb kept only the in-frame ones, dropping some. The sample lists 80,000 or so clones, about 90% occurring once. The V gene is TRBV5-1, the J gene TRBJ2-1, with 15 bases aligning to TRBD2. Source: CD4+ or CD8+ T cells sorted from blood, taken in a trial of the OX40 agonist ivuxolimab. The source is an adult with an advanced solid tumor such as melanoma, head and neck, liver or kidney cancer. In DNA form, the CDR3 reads TGCGCCAGCAGCTTGGCCCCGGGACTAGCGGGAGGCCGCCTGGGCTACAATGAGCAGTTCTTC. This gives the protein CASSLAPGLAGGRLGYNEQFF.